This T cell receptor beta chain derives from a study of T-cell reconstitution after alpha-beta-depleted transplantation in children. The study's findings and limits: After transplant, at about two months, alpha-beta T cells were reportedly derived from several hundred expanded graft clones. T-cell counts and diversity at one year following transplant were attributed mainly to newly produced T cells.

This clonotype was observed a handful of times. Its antigen remains unidentified. Germline V gives CDR1 SEHNR, CDR2 FQNEAQ (reference sequence). With 3 bases clipped from V and 7 bases from J, the junction kept 11 bases outside the gene matches. The CDR3 spans 16 residues. Unique molecular identifiers were incorporated during preparation of the TCRbeta library. Using its own MiXCR run on the PCR reads, TCRdb lists one record per CDR3 protein. The table has about 400,000 distinct CDR3 sequences, around 16% seen once. This sample comprised PBMCs, mostly from graft donor cells, obtained 360 days after TCRalphabeta/CD19-depleted stem cell transplant. The V call is TRBV7-9, the J call TRBJ2-7; 11 nucleotides line up with TRBD1. This sequence originates from a boy younger than two who had a stem cell transplant for Wiskott-Aldrich syndrome, so the T cells may come from the graft donor. Written as DNA, the CDR3 is TGTGCCAGCAGCTTCCCGGCCGGGACAGGGGGGTTTGAGCAGTACTTC. Translation gives CASSFPAGTGGFEQYF. Based on the CDR3 plus reference TRBV7-9 and TRBJ2-7, the full variable domain is DTGVSQNPRHKITKRGQNVTFRCDPISEHNRLYWYRQTLGQGPEFLTYFQNEAQLEKSRLLSDRFSAERPKGSFSTLEIQRTEQGDSAMYLCASSFPAGTGGFEQYFGPGTRLTVT.